This T cell receptor beta chain appears in the sequencing data of a study of CD8+ T cells in alopecia areata. Study in general: Tofacitinib administration to treated patients was oral, at 5 to 10 mg twice daily. Points from the study as a whole: Lesional tissue from the scalp (especially in alopecia totalis/universalis) showed higher clonality than normal scalp.

Sampling of alopecia areata patients yielded lesional scalp punch biopsies as well as peripheral blood. Regarding this clone: Its antigen is still unknown.

This CDR3 spans 11 amino acids. V lost 7 bases and J lost 6; bases outside the gene matches: 4. Germline lookup yields CDR1 SQVTM and CDR2 ANQGSEA. cDNA serving as the sequencing template came from extracted, reverse transcribed RNA. Method: immunoSEQ multiplex PCR; TCRdb's copy keeps in-frame clones and lacks some. Of about 180,000 clones detected, about 66% appear once; the ten largest clones hold roughly 11%. The source is a human donor with alopecia areata. This specimen consisted of CD8+ T cells sorted from blood, obtained at week 0. The chain recombines TRBV29-1 with TRBJ1-1, with 8 positions matching TRBD1. CDR3 residues: CSAGQGSEAFF. CDR3 coding DNA: TGCAGCGCTGGACAGGGCTCTGAAGCTTTCTTT.